Following are 22 T cell receptor beta chains from one sample sequenced in a study of memory CD4+ T cells and cytomegalovirus serostatus. Sequencing was performed with immunoSEQ multiplex PCR; in TCRdb, only in-frame clones are kept and a portion is missing. This table has about 59,000 clones, 81% appearing once. The sort gate was single viable CD3+CD4+CD8-CD45RO+ cells for memory CD4+ T cells. The specimen was memory CD4+ T cells from blood. The receptor set was obtained from an adult in good health and CMV-seronegative.

V gene TRBV7-3 combines with J gene TRBJ2-1, with D perhaps matching TRBD2 (5 bases). CDR3 length: 15 amino acids. V lost 3 bases, J lost 0 bases, and 9 bases lay in between. CDR1 and CDR2 from the germline V gene are SGHTA and FQGTGA. CDR3 in amino acids: CASSFSASSYNEQFF. The CDR3 coding sequence is TGTGCCAGCAGCTTTAGCGCGAGCTCCTACAATGAGCAGTTCTTC.

V is TRBV2 and J is TRBJ1-2; the D is unclear. Trimming removed 6 bases from V and 8 bases from J, with 19 bases in between. Germline CDR1 is SNHLY and CDR2 is FYNNEI. CDR3 length equals 14 residues. For the CDR3, the DNA is TGTGCCAGCAGAAACTCTGAGGCTCGTGAAGGCTACACCTTC. Its protein product is CASRNSEAREGYTF.

The chain joins TRBV11-2 to TRBJ1-1; the D gene is possibly TRBD1 (5 bases). The CDR3 is 11 residues long. Germline values: CDR1 SGHAT, CDR2 FQNNGV. The V end was cut by 2 bases, the J end by 8 bases, with 6 bases between. The CDR3 here is CASSLRGEAFF. The CDR3, as DNA: TGTGCCAGCAGCTTACGGGGGGAAGCTTTCTTT.

The gene calls are TRBV7-9 and TRBJ1-4; 9 nucleotides line up with TRBD1. The CDR3 contains 14 residues. The germline V gene has CDR1 SEHNR and CDR2 FQNEAQ (reference sequence). The V segment lost 5 bases and the J segment 5 bases; nucleotides outside the gene matches: 3. The DNA of the CDR3 is TGTGCCAGCAGCGACAGGGGGACGAATGAAAAACTGTTTTTT. Its protein product is CASSDRGTNEKLFF.

CDR3 loop: CASSLKPTSGNTIYF. The CDR3 DNA reads as TGTGCCAGCAGTTTGAAGCCTACATCTGGAAACACCATATATTTT. The V gene is TRBV27, the J gene TRBJ1-3; D not resolved. The germline V gene encodes CDR1 MNHEY and CDR2 SMNVEV (reference sequence). The V gene lost 3 bases and the J gene lost 1 base, with 10 bases spanning the gap. The CDR3 contains 15 residues.

The table lists this clone with a few counts. V is TRBV6-1 and J is TRBJ1-1, with a possible D match to TRBD1 (6 bases). Germline V lookup: CDR1 MNHNS, CDR2 SASEGT. The CDR3 has 14 residues. The germline V and J ends were trimmed by 8 bases and 0 bases, with 13 bases remaining between them. CDR3: CASRTGFMNTEAFF. CDR3 coding DNA: TGTGCCAGCCGAACAGGGTTCATGAACACTGAAGCTTTCTTT.

The rearrangement links TRBV5-5 to TRBJ1-4; D uncertain. The V end was cut by 6 bases, the J end by 0 bases, with 15 bases between. CDR3 length: 16 residues. CDR1 is SGHKS and CDR2 is YYEKEE in the germline V gene (reference sequence). CDR3 sequence reads: CASNPTVGTTNEKLFF. In DNA form, the CDR3 reads TGTGCCAGCAACCCTACAGTGGGGACAACTAATGAAAAACTGTTTTTT. The full variable domain, completed using reference TRBV5-5 and TRBJ1-4, is DAGVTQSPTHLIKTRGQQVTLRCSPISGHKSVSWYQQVLGQGPQFIFQYYEKEERGRGNFPDRFSARQFPNYSSELNVNALLLGDSALYLCASNPTVGTTNEKLFFGSGTQLSVL.

This chain connects TRBV18 to TRBJ1-5, with D possibly matching TRBD1 (6 bases). CDR1 KGHSH and CDR2 LQKENI come from the germline V gene. V lost 3 bases and J 9 bases, leaving 18 bases between the germline ends. The CDR3 covers 15 residues. CDR3 sequence: CASSPKNTGFRPQHF. In DNA form, the CDR3 reads TGTGCCAGCTCACCGAAAAATACAGGGTTTAGGCCCCAGCATTTT. Looking up the rest from reference TRBV18 and TRBJ1-5 gives the full variable domain: NAGVMQNPRHLVRRRGQEARLRCSPMKGHSHVYWYRQLPEEGLKFMVYLQKENIIDESGMPKERFSAEFPKEGPSILRIQQVVRGDSAAYFCASSPKNTGFRPQHFGDGTRLSIL.

This chain connects TRBV5-4 to TRBJ2-3; D gene ambiguous. V gave up 1 base and J gave up 5 bases, with 8 bases separating them. The CDR3 runs to 13 residues. Per germline, CDR1 SGHNT and CDR2 YYREEE (reference sequence). As DNA, the CDR3 is TGTGCCAGCAGCTTGTCTAACGGAGATACGCAGTATTTT. Protein sequence: CASSLSNGDTQYF. The full variable domain, completed using reference TRBV5-4 and TRBJ2-3, is ETGVTQSPTHLIKTRGQQVTLRCSSQSGHNTVSWYQQALGQGPQFIFQYYREEENGRGNFPPRFSGLQFPNYSSELNVNALELDDSALYLCASSLSNGDTQYFGPGTRLTVL.

The chain recombines TRBV19 with TRBJ1-2; 8 positions match TRBD1. V shed 6 bases and J 4 bases; nucleotides not matched to a gene: 7. From germline, CDR1 is LNHDA and CDR2 SQIVND (reference sequence). The CDR3 extends over 14 amino acids. The CDR3 nucleotides are TGTGCCAGTAGAAACGCAGGGGGCACCTATGGCTACACCTTC. This codes for CASRNAGGTYGYTF.

The chain recombines TRBV18 with TRBJ2-5; the match to TRBD1 covers 9 bases. With 3 bases clipped from V and 0 bases from J, the junction kept 5 bases outside the gene matches. Per the germline V gene, CDR1 is KGHSH and CDR2 is LQKENI. The CDR3 spans 16 residues. Written as DNA, the CDR3 is TGTGCCAGCTCACCTAGGACAGGGGCGAACCAAGAGACCCAGTACTTC. Translated: CASSPRTGANQETQYF.

V is TRBV27 and J is TRBJ2-3; D ambiguous. Germline V gene lookup returns CDR1 MNHEY and CDR2 SMNVEV (reference sequence). The V and J ends lost 6 bases and 0 bases respectively, with 4 bases between them. The CDR3 extends over 12 amino acids. The CDR3 is CASRISTDTQYF. The CDR3 DNA follows: TGTGCCAGCAGAATAAGCACAGATACGCAGTATTTT.

The chain is built from TRBV15 and TRBJ2-7, with 8 bases lining up with TRBD2. J gave up 3 bases and V 1 base, and 17 bases lay outside the gene matches. Germline V gives CDR1 LNHNV, CDR2 YYDKDF (reference sequence). The CDR3 has 19 residues. Written as DNA, the CDR3 is TGTGCCACCAGCAGAGCTGGCGGGAGGCTCAATCCCGGGGGCTACGAGCAGTACTTC. Encoded protein: CATSRAGGRLNPGGYEQYF.

This clone has more than one count but fewer than ten. The chain uses TRBV19 and TRBJ1-5, with 10 positions matching TRBD1. The V and J ends lost 7 bases and 4 bases, in that order; junction bases with no gene match: 7. In germline, CDR1 is LNHDA, CDR2 SQIVND (reference sequence). The CDR3 runs 15 residues. The CDR3 DNA reads as TGTGCCAGTACCGCAGGACAGGGGGTGAATCAGCCCCAGCATTTT. Protein product: CASTAGQGVNQPQHF.

The V gene is TRBV2, the J gene TRBJ2-2; maybe TRBD1 (6 bases). This CDR3 contains 14 residues. V was trimmed by 6 bases and J by 3 bases, leaving 11 bases between them. Per germline, CDR1 SNHLY and CDR2 FYNNEI. The CDR3 loop reads CASRDTGYTGELFF. DNA of the CDR3: TGTGCCAGCAGGGACACAGGGTACACCGGGGAGCTGTTTTTT.

The chain employs TRBV6-5 and TRBJ1-2, with TRBD1 matching over 8 bases. From germline, CDR1 is MNHEY and CDR2 SVGAGI. This CDR3 region has 13 residues. Trimming at V came to 8 bases and at J to 2 bases, leaving 4 bases not matched to a gene. The DNA for the CDR3 is TGTGCCAGCGGACAGGGACGAAACTATGGCTACACCTTC. Its translation is CASGQGRNYGYTF.

This clone appeared a single time. The rearrangement joins TRBV15 to TRBJ2-1; D uncertain. This CDR3 contains 12 residues. V was cut by 5 bases and J by 4 bases, with 6 bases left in between. Germline loops: CDR1 LNHNV, CDR2 YYDKDF (reference sequence). For the CDR3, the DNA is TGTGCCACCAGCTCGAATTACAATGAGCAGTTCTTC. The encoded protein is CATSSNYNEQFF.

The gene calls are TRBV4-3 and TRBJ2-2; 12 positions agree with TRBD2. CDR1 LGHNA and CDR2 YSLEER come from the germline V gene. Trimming cost V 0 bases and J 2 bases; bases outside gene matches: 10. CDR3 length: 20 amino acids. The CDR3 sequence is CASSQDFTSGGTANTGELFF. The CDR3, as DNA: TGCGCCAGCAGCCAAGATTTTACTAGCGGGGGGACCGCAAACACCGGGGAGCTGTTTTTT.

The chain is built from TRBV2 and TRBJ2-1; TRBD2 matches at 13 bases. J gave up 5 bases and V 6 bases, and 4 bases lay outside the gene matches. Germline CDR1 SNHLY, CDR2 FYNNEI. This CDR3 comprises 15 residues. In DNA form, the CDR3 reads TGTGCCAGCAGCTCGGGACTAGCGGGAAACAATGAGCAGTTCTTC. It specifies CASSSGLAGNNEQFF.

This chain links TRBV12-5 with TRBJ2-3, with D tentatively TRBD2 (6 bases). Per the germline V gene, CDR1 is LGHNT and CDR2 is FRNRAP. Trimming cost V 1 base and J 5 bases, with 10 bases left between them. The CDR3 sequence is 14 residues long. This CDR3 reads CASGLGRGGDTQYF. The CDR3 nucleotides read TGTGCTAGTGGTTTGGGGAGGGGTGGAGATACGCAGTATTTT.

This clone was found a few times. This chain joins TRBV10-3 and TRBJ2-2, with D possibly being TRBD2 (6 bases). There are 13 residues in the CDR3. CDR1 ENHRY and CDR2 SYGVKD come from the germline V gene. V was trimmed by 7 bases and J by 4 bases, leaving 10 bases between them. The CDR3 DNA follows: TGTGCCATCAAGGGACTGACCACCGGGGAGCTGTTTTTT. It is translated as CAIKGLTTGELFF.

The rearrangement uses TRBV2 and TRBJ1-1; no clear D gene. V lost 5 bases, J lost 8 bases, and 9 bases lay in between. Germline V CDR1 and CDR2: SNHLY, FYNNEI. CDR3 length: 11 amino acids. CDR3 coding DNA: TGTGCCAGCAGTCCGAACCTCGAAGCTTTCTTT. It specifies CASSPNLEAFF.